The following is a T cell receptor beta chain sequence with its context. What this receptor recognizes is not known. No base-level quality is on record; no much larger clone is a single base apart. The sample belongs to a study of cytotoxic CD8 clonotypes in ibrutinib-treated CLL (dated by TCRdb to about 2021). With regard to the full study: The cohort was composed of 11 relapsed/refractory and approximately 16 treatment-naive patients; IGHV unmutated status was identified in roughly 17 patients. Partial responses were observed in some 24 patients and complete responses in 2; after a median follow-up of 68 months, remission was maintained in 15 or so patients and progression was observed in about twelve. Response samples were taken after a median of 12 months on treatment, ranging from roughly 6 to 36 months. On average, each sample yielded some 250,000 productive templates and roughly 95,000 productive rearrangements. Longitudinal samples were available for about 30% of the roughly 90 trial participants. Cryopreserved peripheral blood mononuclear cells were obtained before treatment, at response, and at either sustained remission or disease progression. Every remission and progressive disease sample was obtained while ibrutinib was still being received by the patients.

Sample time point, as interpreted from the label and publication: 20 to 30 months on ibrutinib. For TCR beta library preparation, about 2 micrograms of genomic DNA was extracted from cryopreserved PBMCs. High-throughput TCR beta sequencing was performed on longitudinal blood samples from CLL patients receiving ibrutinib monotherapy. The patients took part in an open-label, single-center phase 2 trial of ibrutinib monotherapy. From the germline V gene, CDR1 is MNHEY and CDR2 is SVGAGI. Including cysteine and phenylalanine, the CDR3 has 15 amino acids. Only the CDR3 portion is preserved as DNA: 45 bases, with reading frame beginning at the first base. V loses 0 bases at its end and J loses 7 bases; junction bases beyond the gene matches: 6. A MiSeq instrument was used for deep resolution sequencing, which targeted depths ranging from 1 in 1 million up to 1 in 200,000 T cells, with coverage averaging 10x for each clonotype. TCR beta libraries were generated with the immunoSEQ hsTCRB Kit. The paper's processing steps were these. Data were analyzed with ImmunoSEQ Data Assistant and ImmunoSEQ Analyzer, with V, D and J genes assigned per IMGT definitions. Clonality, which ranges from 0 to 1, was calculated by subtracting the normalized Shannon entropy of productive rearrangement frequencies from one. Only overrepresented clonotypes making up at least 0.05% of the repertoire of each patient were included in the public clonotype analysis. Some 13 repertoires from age-matched healthy donors, obtained from immuneACCESS, served as clonality controls. TCRdb limited this immuneACCESS table to in-frame rearrangements with V and J called. A share of clones is missing; checked studies link under half to unresolved V genes, and the rest is unexplained. The V and J calls and clone size were taken over from that table, and D and trimming were inferred from the DNA. Across this sample there are roughly 170,000 clones, with about four fifths seen only once. The ten largest account for 4.6% of the sample.

The full study reports these points: Sampling times were not matched between patients in sustained remission and patients whose disease was progressing, and lymph node repertoires were not examined. Public clonotypes were rare and either shrank or stayed stable during treatment, and the rise in clonality at ibrutinib response reflected expansion of private clonotypes. At baseline, clonality was higher than in age-matched healthy donors and showed a strong correlation with circulating CD8+ T-cell counts. At ibrutinib response clonality went up, during sustained remission it held steady, and at progression it dropped back toward baseline.

The sequence came from a human donor with chronic lymphocytic leukemia. The chain couples TRBV6-5 to TRBJ1-2, with 9 bases in between that match TRBD1. Here the sequenced sample was PBMCs, taken after 24 months of ibrutinib treatment. The CDR3 sequence is CASSYSRQGDFGYTF. The DNA sequence is as follows: TGTGCCAGCAGTTACTCCCGACAGGGGGATTTTGGCTACACCTTC.